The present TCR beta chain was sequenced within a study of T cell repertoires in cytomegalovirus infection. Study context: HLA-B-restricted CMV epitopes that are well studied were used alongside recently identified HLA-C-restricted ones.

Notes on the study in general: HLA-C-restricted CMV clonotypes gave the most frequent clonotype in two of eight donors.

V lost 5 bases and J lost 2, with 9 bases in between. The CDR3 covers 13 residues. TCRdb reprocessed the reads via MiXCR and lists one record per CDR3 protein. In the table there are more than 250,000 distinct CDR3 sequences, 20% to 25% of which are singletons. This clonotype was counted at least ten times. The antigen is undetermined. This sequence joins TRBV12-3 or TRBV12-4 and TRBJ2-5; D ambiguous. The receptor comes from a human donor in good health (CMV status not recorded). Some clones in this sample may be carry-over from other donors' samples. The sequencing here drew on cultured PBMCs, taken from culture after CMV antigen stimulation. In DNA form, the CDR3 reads TGTGCCAGCAGTCGTGACGGGCAAGAGACCCAGTACTTC. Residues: CASSRDGQETQYF.